The clone carrying this TCR beta chain was counted once. The target antigen is unknown. The data were produced by immunoSEQ multiplex PCR, yet TCRdb's version contains in-frame clones alone and is incomplete. The sample lists 77,000 or so clones; around 92% were seen once. This sample was included in a study of OX40 agonist ivuxolimab in advanced cancers. Overall study results and limits: At 0.1 to 3.0 mg/kg, CD4+ and CD8+ blood T cells expanded clonally by week 6.

Germline V CDR1 and CDR2: MNHEY, SMNVEV (reference sequence). V was pared by 0 bases and J by 6 bases, with 8 bases between. The CDR3 sequence is 13 residues long. The chain is built from TRBV27 and TRBJ1-1; D unclear. Sequences were derived from CD4+ or CD8+ T cells sorted from blood, sampled in a trial of the OX40 agonist ivuxolimab. The origin of this receptor is an adult with an advanced solid tumor such as melanoma, head and neck, liver or kidney cancer. CDR3 coding DNA: TGTGCCAGCAGTTTATCGGCCGGGCCTGAAGCTTTCTTT. Translated: CASSLSAGPEAFF.